This passage covers 28 T cell receptor beta chains from one sample sequenced in a study of T cell repertoires in cytomegalovirus infection. TCRdb re-called the reads with MiXCR, one entry per CDR3 protein. The profile shows approximately 300,000 distinct CDR3 sequences, roughly 25% of them singletons. Their target antigens are unknown. The sequenced sample was cultured PBMCs, obtained from culture after CMV antigen stimulation. The receptors come from a human donor in good health (CMV status not recorded). Some clones in this sample may be carry-over from other donors' samples.

The V gene is TRBV7-3, the J gene TRBJ2-2; no reliable D call. Germline V lookup: CDR1 SGHTA, CDR2 FQGTGA. CDR3 size: 15 residues. The germline V and J ends were trimmed by 5 bases and 5 bases, with 15 bases remaining between them. The CDR3 is CASSPTVESTGELFF. The CDR3 DNA reads TGTGCCAGCAGCCCCACTGTCGAGAGTACCGGGGAGCTGTTTTTT.

This chain uses TRBV12-3 or TRBV12-4 with TRBJ1-1; maybe TRBD1 (6 bases). The CDR3 loop spans 13 amino acids. V lost 3 bases to trimming and J lost 5 bases, with 10 bases between them. CDR3 loop: CASSFQGRTEAFF. CDR3 coding DNA: TGTGCCAGCAGTTTCCAGGGGAGGACTGAAGCTTTCTTT.

This sequence joins TRBV6-1 and TRBJ1-6; D perhaps matches TRBD1 (5 bases). This CDR3 region has 16 residues. Germline values: CDR1 MNHNS, CDR2 SASEGT. The V end lost 4 bases, the J end lost 6 bases, and 16 bases lay between the germline ends. In DNA form, the CDR3 reads TGTGCCAGCAGTGCCTCCGTTGGGGGAACTAATTCACCCCTCCACTTT. It translates to CASSASVGGTNSPLHF.

A few counts support this clonotype. A junction end diverges from the germline sequence, so it may reflect a read error. The genes are TRBV7-2 and TRBJ1-1, with 8 bases matching TRBD1. Germline assignment: CDR1 SGHTA and CDR2 FQGNSA. The CDR3 covers 13 residues. The CDR3 is CASSGLGQGESFF. The CDR3 region has the DNA TGTGCCAGCAGCGGATTAGGACAGGGTGAATCTTTCTTT.

V gene TRBV13 combines with J gene TRBJ2-5, with D hard to call. Germline V lookup: CDR1 PRHDT, CDR2 FYEKMQ (reference sequence). V shed 5 bases and J shed 2 bases, with 12 bases lying between them. The CDR3 contains 14 residues. This CDR3 is CASSPWNEQETQYF. For the CDR3, the DNA is TGTGCCAGCAGCCCTTGGAATGAACAAGAGACCCAGTACTTC. Complete variable domain (other parts from reference TRBV13 and TRBJ2-5): AAGVIQSPRHLIKEKRETATLKCYPIPRHDTVYWYQQGPGQDPQFLISFYEKMQSDKGSIPDRFSAQQFSDYHSELNMSSLELGDSALYFCASSPWNEQETQYFGPGTRLLVL.

This clonotype was recorded only once. The V gene is TRBV5-5, the J gene TRBJ2-1; 9 bases agree with TRBD2. The germline CDR1 and CDR2 sequences are SGHKS and YYEKEE (reference sequence). This CDR3 spans 16 amino acids. The trim removed 2 bases at V and 4 bases at J, leaving 7 bases unmatched. The CDR3 nucleotides read TGTGCCAGCAGCTTTAGGCTAGCGGGATTGTACAATGAGCAGTTCTTC. It codes for CASSFRLAGLYNEQFF.

This clonotype has a count of ten or more. This chain connects TRBV7-9 to TRBJ2-6, with 7 nucleotides matching TRBD1. Germline assignment: CDR1 SEHNR and CDR2 FQNEAQ (reference sequence). Trimming removed 0 bases from V and 2 bases from J; junction bases left unmatched: 4. This CDR3 has 17 amino acids. This chain's CDR3 is CASSLALTGPGANVLTF. The DNA of the CDR3 is TGTGCCAGCAGCTTAGCCCTGACAGGGCCTGGGGCCAACGTCCTGACTTTC.

The V gene is TRBV12-3 or TRBV12-4, the J gene TRBJ2-5, with 8 bases aligning to TRBD1. The CDR3 is 15 residues long. Trimming at V came to 4 bases and at J to 5 bases, leaving 9 bases not matched to a gene. This CDR3 is CASSSGRGRGETQYF. CDR3 DNA: TGTGCCAGCAGTTCAGGCAGGGGGCGCGGGGAGACCCAGTACTTC.

V usage is TRBV7-2 and J usage is TRBJ2-3; D is tentatively TRBD1 or TRBD2 (5 bases each). Trimming left V 5 bases short and J 7 bases short, with 13 bases between. There are 13 residues in the CDR3. From germline, CDR1 is SGHTA and CDR2 FQGNSA. This CDR3 is CASSPYRGNTQYF. As DNA, the CDR3 is TGTGCCAGCAGCCCTTACCGGGGCAATACGCAGTATTTT.

The V gene is TRBV5-5, the J gene TRBJ2-7; 7 bases line up with TRBD1. The CDR3 extends over 17 amino acids. V was clipped by 3 bases and J by 5 bases; unmatched bases: 17. CDR1 and CDR2 from the germline V gene are SGHKS and YYEKEE (reference sequence). CDR3 coding DNA: TGTGCCAGCAGCTCTACCCCCGACAGGGTGGGTTCTAACGAGCAGTACGTC. Its translation is CASSSTPDRVGSNEQYV.

The genes are TRBV20-1 and TRBJ1-2, with D maybe TRBD1 (5 bases). The CDR3 totals 12 residues. The V end lost 6 bases, the J end lost 8 bases, and 16 bases lay between the germline ends. CDR1 and CDR2 from the germline V gene are DFQATT and SNEGSKA (reference sequence). The CDR3 DNA reads as TGCAGTGCCCCAGAGCAGGGTGAAGGCTACACCTTC. Translated, it gives CSAPEQGEGYTF.

This clonotype has just a few counts. The chain carries TRBV19 and TRBJ2-5; 12 bases match TRBD2. V shed 5 bases and J 2 bases; nucleotides not matched to a gene: 6. CDR1 and CDR2 from the germline V gene are LNHDA and SQIVND (reference sequence). This CDR3 has 16 amino acids. CDR3 in amino acids: CASSARLAGVQETQYF. The CDR3 bases are TGTGCCAGTAGTGCCCGACTAGCGGGAGTACAAGAGACCCAGTACTTC. The whole variable domain, filled in from reference TRBV19 and TRBJ2-5, reads DGGITQSPKYLFRKEGQNVTLSCEQNLNHDAMYWYRQDPGQGLRLIYYSQIVNDFQKGDIAEGYSVSREKKESFPLTVTSAQKNPTAFYLCASSARLAGVQETQYFGPGTRLLVL.

This clonotype was counted only a few times. The chain joins TRBV6-2 or TRBV6-3 to TRBJ2-1, with TRBD2 matching over 7 bases. Germline V CDR1 and CDR2: MNHEY, SVGEGT. J lost 0 bases, V lost 3 bases, and 8 bases had no gene match. The CDR3 runs 17 residues. The CDR3 DNA reads as TGTGCCAGCAGTTATGGGACTAACTTCTACTCCTACAATGAGCAGTTCTTC. Translation: CASSYGTNFYSYNEQFF.

This clonotype was seen repeatedly, ten times or more. The genes are TRBV18 and TRBJ1-6; D call uncertain. The CDR3 loop spans 15 amino acids. Trimming shortened V by 6 bases and J by 8 bases, and 17 bases separated the two germline ends. CDR1 and CDR2 from the germline V gene are KGHSH and LQKENI. The CDR3 DNA follows: TGTGCCAGCTCGCGTTCCAACGTTTTTGATTCACCCCTCCACTTT. Translating gives CASSRSNVFDSPLHF.

The chain uses TRBV6-8 and TRBJ2-1; the D gene is possibly TRBD2 (6 bases). Trimming left V 8 bases short and J 8 bases short, with 25 bases between. CDR1 is MNHGY, CDR2 SAAAGT, per germline. The CDR3 is 16 amino acids. CDR3 in DNA: TGTGCCAGCCGCCCCCCGTGGTACCGGGAGAGGTATGAGCAGTTCTTC. It specifies CASRPPWYRERYEQFF.

This chain links TRBV7-9 with TRBJ2-3, with 7 bases matching TRBD2. This CDR3 is built from 16 residues. The J segment lost 0 bases and the V segment lost 4 bases, leaving 7 bases of the junction unmatched. Germline CDR1 reads SEHNR; CDR2 reads FQNEAQ (reference sequence). The DNA of the CDR3 is TGTGCCAGCAGCTGGCGGACTAGTGGGAGCACAGATACGCAGTATTTT. Its protein product is CASSWRTSGSTDTQYF.

This clonotype was detected a few times. V and J are TRBV2 and TRBJ2-3; D might be TRBD2 (6 bases). Germline V gene lookup returns CDR1 SNHLY and CDR2 FYNNEI. The CDR3 length is 15 residues. V gave up 7 bases and J gave up 5 bases, with 19 bases separating them. CDR3 protein: CASTLSSVSGDTQYF. Here the CDR3 DNA reads TGTGCCAGCACCTTATCTAGCGTGTCTGGAGATACGCAGTATTTT.

The table lists this clonotype with a count of one. The chain combines TRBV20-1 with TRBJ2-7, with D perhaps given as TRBD1 or TRBD2 (5 bases each). Germline V gene lookup returns CDR1 DFQATT and CDR2 SNEGSKA (reference sequence). Trimming shortened V by 3 bases and J by 5 bases, and 17 bases separated the two germline ends. The CDR3 totals 14 residues. In DNA form, the CDR3 reads TGCAGTGCTAGGAGGGCAGGGCAGGTCCACGAGCAGTACTTC. It encodes CSARRAGQVHEQYF.

CDR3 bases: TGTGCCAGCAGCTCCTTGACATCAGTGTATAGCAATCAGCCCCAGCATTTT. This codes for CASSSLTSVYSNQPQHF. The gene calls are TRBV7-2 and TRBJ1-5; D gene uncertain. From germline, CDR1 is SGHTA and CDR2 FQGNSA. The CDR3 runs 17 residues. The V and J ends lost 4 bases and 0 bases respectively, with 16 bases between them. Full variable domain (remainder filled in from reference TRBV7-2 and TRBJ1-5): GAGVSQSPSNKVTEKGKDVELRCDPISGHTALYWYRQSLGQGLEFLIYFQGNSAPDKSGLPSDRFSAERTGGSVSTLTIQRTQQEDSAVYLCASSSLTSVYSNQPQHFGDGTRLSIL.

The chain links TRBV20-1 to TRBJ2-7, with a weak D call TRBD2 (6 bases). The CDR3 runs to 15 residues. CDR1 and CDR2 (germline): DFQATT, SNEGSKA (reference sequence). V was shortened by 0 bases and J by 2 bases, with 14 bases between the two germline ends. For the CDR3, the DNA is TGCAGTGCTAGAGATCACCGGGACTTCCCCTACGAGCAGTACTTC. It is translated as CSARDHRDFPYEQYF.

The V and J genes are TRBV20-1 and TRBJ2-3; D might be TRBD2 (5 bases). CDR3 length: 14 amino acids. Trimming removed 0 bases from V and 5 bases from J, with 12 bases in between. Germline V gene lookup returns CDR1 DFQATT and CDR2 SNEGSKA (reference sequence). The CDR3 loop is CSARDSRSGDTQYF. CDR3 sequence (DNA): TGCAGTGCTAGAGATAGTCGGAGCGGAGATACGCAGTATTTT.

The rearrangement uses TRBV7-9 and TRBJ2-5; 9 nucleotides match TRBD1. Losses at the gene ends were 5 bases for V and 1 base for J; bases not matched to a gene: 5. The CDR3 is 15 amino acids. CDR1 is SEHNR, CDR2 FQNEAQ, per germline (reference sequence). CDR3 DNA sequence: TGTGCCAGCAGCCCACAGGGACAGGGCCAAGAGACCCAGTACTTC. Its protein is CASSPQGQGQETQYF.

This clonotype was seen a handful of times. The chain couples TRBV9 to TRBJ2-3; possibly TRBD2 for D (6 bases). Germline V gene data show CDR1 as SGDLS and CDR2 as YYNGEE. The CDR3 totals 14 residues. V was trimmed by 2 bases and J by 3 bases, leaving 10 bases between them. The CDR3 DNA follows: TGTGCCAGCAGCGTTGGCGCGGGAACAGATACGCAGTATTTT. The encoded protein is CASSVGAGTDTQYF.

This clonotype was recorded at least ten times. The CDR3 DNA reads as TGTGCCAGCAGCCAATACGGACTAGCGGGAATTGGAGAAGAGACCCAGTACTTC. It is translated as CASSQYGLAGIGEETQYF. The genes are TRBV7-2 and TRBJ2-5; 12 bases agree with TRBD2. CDR3 length: 18 amino acids. CDR1 and CDR2 (germline): SGHTA, FQGNSA. The V gene end was trimmed by 5 bases and the J gene end by 3 bases; junction bases not matched to a gene: 13.

The rearrangement uses TRBV20-1 and TRBJ2-5, with D possibly matching TRBD1 (6 bases). Germline V lookup: CDR1 DFQATT, CDR2 SNEGSKA (reference sequence). The V gene lost 6 bases and the J gene lost 4 bases, with 18 bases spanning the gap. The CDR3 loop spans 14 amino acids. The CDR3 here is CSAEQGSTRETQYF. DNA for the CDR3: TGCAGTGCCGAACAGGGCTCGACACGAGAGACCCAGTACTTC.

Only a few counts were recorded for this clonotype. This rearrangement joins TRBV5-1 to TRBJ2-1, with a tentative D call TRBD2 (6 bases). The germline V gene encodes CDR1 SGHRS and CDR2 YFSETQ. Trimming took off 2 bases at V and 10 bases at J, with 16 bases between the two ends. This CDR3 has 14 amino acids. CDR3 coding DNA: TGCGCCAGCAGCTTAAGGGTCGAGCGGGTAGAGCAGTTCTTC. It translates to CASSLRVERVEQFF.

This clonotype came up a few times. The chain carries TRBV5-4 and TRBJ1-1; D is uncertain. Trimming removed 0 bases at V and 7 bases at J, with 13 bases between. Per the germline V gene, CDR1 is SGHNT and CDR2 is YYREEE (reference sequence). This CDR3 region has 14 residues. The CDR3 reads CASSLDSDHLEAFF. Here the CDR3 DNA reads TGTGCCAGCAGCTTGGATAGTGACCACCTTGAAGCTTTCTTT.

The table lists this clonotype with many counts. The V gene is TRBV11-2, the J gene TRBJ1-4; TRBD1 agrees at 7 bases. Germline V gives CDR1 SGHAT, CDR2 FQNNGV. This CDR3 spans 16 amino acids. V shed 2 bases and J 4 bases; nucleotides not matched to a gene: 7. CDR3 coding DNA: TGTGCCAGCAGCTTACAAATGACAGGGAGTAATGAAAAACTGTTTTTT. Translated, it gives CASSLQMTGSNEKLFF.